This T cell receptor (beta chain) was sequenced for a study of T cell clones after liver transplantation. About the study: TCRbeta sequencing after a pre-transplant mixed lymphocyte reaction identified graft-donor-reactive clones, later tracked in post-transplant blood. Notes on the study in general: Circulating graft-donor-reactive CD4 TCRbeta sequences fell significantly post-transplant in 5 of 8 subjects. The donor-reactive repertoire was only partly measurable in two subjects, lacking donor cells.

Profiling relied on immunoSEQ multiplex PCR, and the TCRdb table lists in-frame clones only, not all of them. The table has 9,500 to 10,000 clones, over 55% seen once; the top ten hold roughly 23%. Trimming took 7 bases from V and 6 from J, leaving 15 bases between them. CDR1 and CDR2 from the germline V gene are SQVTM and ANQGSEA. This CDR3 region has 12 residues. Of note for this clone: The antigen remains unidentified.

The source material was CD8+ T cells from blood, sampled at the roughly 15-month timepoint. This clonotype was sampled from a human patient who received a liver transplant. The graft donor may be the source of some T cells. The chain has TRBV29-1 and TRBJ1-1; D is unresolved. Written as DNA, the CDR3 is TGCAGCGCCCTTGGGCGTCTCTCTGAAGCTTTCTTT. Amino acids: CSALGRLSEAFF.